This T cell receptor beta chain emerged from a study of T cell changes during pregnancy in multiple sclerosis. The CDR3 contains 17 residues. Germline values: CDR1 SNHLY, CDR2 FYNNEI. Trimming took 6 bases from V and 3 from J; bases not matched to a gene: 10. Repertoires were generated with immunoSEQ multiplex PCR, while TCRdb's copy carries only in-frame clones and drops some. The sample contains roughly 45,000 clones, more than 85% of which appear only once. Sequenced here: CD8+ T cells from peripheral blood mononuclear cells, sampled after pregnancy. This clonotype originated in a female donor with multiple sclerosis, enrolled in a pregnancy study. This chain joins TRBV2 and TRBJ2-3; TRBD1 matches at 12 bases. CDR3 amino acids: CASRTRDRGLRTDTQYF. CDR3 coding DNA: TGTGCCAGCAGGACCCGGGACAGGGGGCTGAGGACAGATACGCAGTATTTT.